Below, 14 T cell receptor beta chains from the same sample are listed, as sequenced in a study of cytotoxic CD8 clonotypes in ibrutinib-treated CLL (dated by TCRdb to the early 2020s). Libraries were prepared through the immunoSEQ multiplex PCR assay. TCRdb took this table from immuneACCESS and kept in-frame rearrangements with V and J called. Such tables lack part of the clones; where checked against another copy, unresolved V genes explain under half of the gap, and the rest is unexplained. Across this sample there are more than 300,000 clones, with just under 80% seen only once. The ten largest account for 5% to 7% of the sample. The sequenced sample was PBMCs, obtained before ibrutinib treatment. The receptors derive from a human donor with chronic lymphocytic leukemia.

V and J are TRBV11-2 and TRBJ2-7; tentative D call: TRBD2 (5 bases). Trimming removed 1 base from V and 5 bases from J, with 12 bases in between. From germline, CDR1 is SGHAT and CDR2 FQNNGV. The CDR3 has 14 residues. In DNA form, the CDR3 reads TGTGCCAGCAGCTTAGCCCGGCGGGCTCACGAGCAGTACTTC. This encodes CASSLARRAHEQYF.

The chain joins TRBV11-2 to TRBJ2-1; 11 bases align to TRBD2. Germline CDR1 SGHAT, CDR2 FQNNGV. V shed 5 bases and J 5 bases; nucleotides not matched to a gene: 11. The length of the CDR3 is 17 residues. CDR3 coding DNA: TGTGCCAGCAGCCCCACCCCTAGCGGGAGGTACCACAATGAGCAGTTCTTC. Its translation is CASSPTPSGRYHNEQFF.

This rearrangement joins TRBV4-2 to TRBJ2-2; 7 bases fit TRBD2. The CDR3 length is 16 residues. Germline V lookup: CDR1 LGHNA, CDR2 YNFKEQ. J gave up 4 bases and V 4 bases, and 9 bases lay outside the gene matches. The CDR3 reads CASSRRLAEGTGELFF. The CDR3 nucleotides are TGTGCCAGCAGCCGACGACTAGCCGAAGGCACCGGGGAGCTGTTTTTT.

This chain uses TRBV2 with TRBJ2-7, with D perhaps matching TRBD1 (6 bases). Per the germline V gene, CDR1 is SNHLY and CDR2 is FYNNEI. V dropped 4 bases and J dropped 4 bases, with 8 bases sitting between them. The CDR3 has 12 amino acids. As DNA, the CDR3 is TGTGCCAGCAGTGTGACAGGATACGAGCAGTACTTC. Its protein product is CASSVTGYEQYF.

This sequence joins TRBV6-4 and TRBJ1-1; D may be TRBD1 (5 bases). Trimming stripped 0 bases from V and 11 bases from J, with 16 bases between. Germline loops: CDR1 MRHNA, CDR2 SNTAGT. CDR3 length equals 14 residues. The CDR3 coding sequence is TGTGCCAGCAGTGACTCCGGGGGATTGGGACGCGCTTTCTTT. Protein: CASSDSGGLGRAFF.

The chain links TRBV2 to TRBJ1-3; D unresolved. The CDR3 has 14 amino acids. CDR1 is SNHLY, CDR2 FYNNEI, per germline. V lost 6 bases and J lost 0, with 9 bases in between. The CDR3 bases are TGTGCCAGCAGCGCGGTCCGCTCTGGAAACACCATATATTTT. It translates to CASSAVRSGNTIYF.

This clone was counted a single time. The chain recombines TRBV5-1 with TRBJ2-7; 12 positions match TRBD2. Per germline, CDR1 SGHRS and CDR2 YFSETQ. V was clipped by 4 bases and J by 2 bases; unmatched bases: 10. The CDR3 totals 17 residues. The CDR3 DNA reads TGCGCCAGCAGCCCCGGGCTAGCGGGAGGGCAGCCCTACGAGCAGTACTTC. It yields the protein CASSPGLAGGQPYEQYF. The full variable domain, completed using reference TRBV5-1 and TRBJ2-7, is KAGVTQTPRYLIKTRGQQVTLSCSPISGHRSVSWYQQTPGQGLQFLFEYFSETQRNKGNFPGRFSGRQFSNSRSEMNVSTLELGDSALYLCASSPGLAGGQPYEQYFGPGTRLTVT.

V usage is TRBV18 and J usage is TRBJ2-5; TRBD1 is a possible D gene (5 bases). The germline CDR1 and CDR2 sequences are KGHSH and LQKENI. The CDR3 covers 14 residues. The V end lost 0 bases, the J end lost 2 bases, and 7 bases lay between the germline ends. The CDR3 region is CASSPPAGQETQYF. The CDR3 DNA follows: TGTGCCAGCTCACCACCGGCAGGGCAAGAGACCCAGTACTTC.

The V call is TRBV18, the J call TRBJ2-7; possible D gene TRBD2, 5 bases. V was pared by 4 bases and J by 7 bases, with 14 bases between. Germline CDR1 KGHSH, CDR2 LQKENI. CDR3 size: 13 residues. This CDR3 is CASSLDGSGEQYF. Here the CDR3 DNA reads TGTGCCAGCTCACTCGACGGCTCGGGGGAGCAGTACTTC.

This clone occurred a few times. The chain links TRBV28 to TRBJ2-5, with D unresolved. In germline, CDR1 is MDHEN, CDR2 SYDVKM. The CDR3 is 12 residues long. V dropped 5 bases and J dropped 1 base, with 5 bases sitting between them. The CDR3 is CASSPSQETQYF. In DNA, the CDR3 is TGTGCCAGCAGTCCAAGCCAAGAGACCCAGTACTTC.

The J gene is TRBJ1-5, the V gene TRBV25-1; D is undetermined. V was pared by 4 bases and J by 4 bases, with 14 bases between. This CDR3 region has 15 residues. Looked up from germline, CDR1 is MGHDK and CDR2 is SYGVNS. The CDR3 loop is CASSGPTEGNQPQHF. CDR3 nucleotide sequence: TGTGCCAGCAGTGGCCCCACCGAGGGTAATCAGCCCCAGCATTTT. The variable domain in full, with the rest retrieved from reference TRBV25-1 and TRBJ1-5, is EADIYQTPRYLVIGTGKKITLECSQTMGHDKMYWYQQDPGMELHLIHYSYGVNSTEKGDLSSESTVSRIRTEHFPLTLESARPSHTSQYLCASSGPTEGNQPQHFGDGTRLSIL.

The chain carries TRBV11-3 and TRBJ1-1; D is unresolved. Trimming removed 3 bases at V and 5 bases at J, with 7 bases between. The CDR3 loop spans 12 amino acids. Germline V gene sequence: CDR1 SGHNT, CDR2 YENEEA. CDR3 nucleotide sequence: TGTGCCAGCAGCTTTAGTGGTACTGAAGCTTTCTTT. It specifies CASSFSGTEAFF.

The J gene is TRBJ1-2, the V gene TRBV28, with no clear D. The germline gives CDR1 MDHEN, CDR2 SYDVKM. The CDR3 contains 11 residues. V lost 5 bases, J lost 4 bases, and 5 bases lay in between. DNA for the CDR3: TGTGCCAGCAGTAATCTCTATGGCTACACCTTC. Protein: CASSNLYGYTF.

The V call is TRBV25-1, the J call TRBJ1-4; possible D gene TRBD1, 6 bases. The germline gives CDR1 MGHDK, CDR2 SYGVNS. The CDR3 is 14 residues long. Trimming shortened V by 8 bases and J by 2 bases, and 12 bases separated the two germline ends. CDR3 in amino acids: CASGRTGTNEKLFF. CDR3 bases: TGTGCCAGCGGCCGAACAGGGACTAATGAAAAACTGTTTTTT.